This TCR beta chain was sequenced for a study of early T cells in non-severe SARS-CoV-2 infection. As for the study in general: Unsorted whole blood bulk RNA was sequenced, with unpaired chains.

In the library, individual cDNA molecules carried attached unique molecular identifiers. Each CDR3 protein is one row after TCRdb ran MiXCR on the 5' RACE reads. Of tens of thousands of distinct CDR3 sequences in the sample, 5.8% were seen once. Sequencing was carried out using whole blood. The receptor was isolated from an adult who was a healthcare worker with PCR-confirmed SARS-CoV-2 infection or an uninfected control (not recorded which).

The CDR3 bases are TGTGCCAGCAGTTTTTATCGCGAGCAGTACTTC. This gives the protein CASSFYREQYF. The rearrangement joins TRBV12-3 or TRBV12-4 to TRBJ2-7; no reliable D call. The CDR3 is 11 amino acids. Trimming stripped 3 bases from V and 6 bases from J, with 6 bases between.